A selection of T cell receptor beta chains follows, all from one sample in a study of blood T cell repertoires in COVID-19. Generated by immunoSEQ multiplex PCR, the TCRdb table keeps only in-frame clones and is missing some. The sample gives around 85,000 clones, around 89% of which show up once; 0.9% to 1.5% is in the top ten. Source material: PBMCs or T cells enriched from blood (not recorded which). The source is a woman aged 50 to 60 with acute COVID-19. CDR3s leave out the opening cysteine and the closing phenylalanine or tryptophan. The D gene is left open where the match is weak.

j_gene | d_gene | v_gene | CDR3aa
TRBJ1-1 | - | TRBV30 | AWSVGQGGEAF
TRBJ2-7 | - | TRBV13 | ASSLGGSVTYEQY
TRBJ2-1 | - | TRBV9 | ASSPSVGNEQF
TRBJ1-1 | - | TRBV6-5 | ASGGGGNTEAF
TRBJ1-6 | - | TRBV4-1 | ASSQGASYNSPLH
TRBJ1-1 | - | TRBV4-3 | ASSQDRVVTEAF
TRBJ2-1 | TRBD2 | TRBV18 | ASSPPTWSGLASNEQF
TRBJ2-7 | TRBD2 | TRBV7-9 | ASIPSGGGDYEQY
TRBJ2-1 | TRBD2 | TRBV19 | ATSPGSGRNNEQF
TRBJ1-2 | TRBD1 | TRBV2 | ASSLGTVYGYT
TRBJ1-5 | TRBD1 | TRBV27 | ASSSWTGGRDQPQH
TRBJ2-1 | TRBD1 | TRBV18 | ASSPRTGAYNEQF
TRBJ2-1 | - | TRBV7-9 | ASSLDQGDQF
TRBJ1-5 | - | TRBV7-2 | ASSLDIQPQH
TRBJ2-7 | - | TRBV19 | ASSKLGRGYEQY
TRBJ1-5 | - | TRBV21-1 | ASSRGRKYQPQH
TRBJ1-5 | - | TRBV24-1 | ATSENYSNQPQH
TRBJ1-1 | - | TRBV12-3/TRBV12-4 | ASSSHSEAF
TRBJ2-1 | TRBD2 | TRBV7-9 | ASSSSELAGAKRDEQF
TRBJ2-7 | - | TRBV7-2 | ASSVTTGVSYEQY
TRBJ1-2 | TRBD1 | TRBV28 | ASETGDGGYGYT